This T cell receptor beta chain comes out of a study of OX40 agonist ivuxolimab in advanced cancers. As for the study in general: Among those enrolled, mean age was about 63 years (range roughly 20 to 80) and about 81% were male. Three patients showed partial responses: one hepatocellular carcinoma and two cutaneous melanoma cases.

Exclusion applied to patients with autoimmune disease history or systemic immunosuppression. Produced via immunoSEQ multiplex PCR; TCRdb's table is partial and in-frame only. The data hold about 80,000 clones, with about 92% observed a single time. Sequencing used CD4+ or CD8+ T cells sorted from blood, obtained in a trial of the OX40 agonist ivuxolimab. This sequence originates from an adult with an advanced solid tumor such as melanoma, head and neck, liver or kidney cancer.

CDR3 loop: CASSPRTGTYEQYF. The CDR3, as DNA: TGTGCCAGCAGCCCCCGGACCGGTACCTACGAGCAGTACTTC. The J gene is TRBJ2-7, the V gene TRBV11-3; no clear D gene. Per the germline V gene, CDR1 is SGHNT and CDR2 is YENEEA. The V end lost 5 bases, the J end lost 2 bases, and 13 bases lay between the germline ends. The CDR3 is 14 amino acids.